The clone carrying this TCR beta chain has only one observation. Its antigen is not identified. This specimen comes from a study of long-term antiretroviral therapy in people with HIV. Survey-level immunoSEQ v3.0 assays were run. The assay was immunoSEQ multiplex PCR, and TCRdb's table has in-frame clones only and misses some. Among approximately 30,000 clones listed, about four fifths were seen once. For each donor, at least one pre-ART and at least two post-ART PBMC samples were available. Overall study findings and caveats: Records did not include ART adherence, viral resistance or therapy changes. Repertoires from HIV showed CDR3 length ranges narrower than those of controls.

This CDR3 region has 15 residues. V was pared by 3 bases and J by 3 bases, with 6 bases of the junction left unmatched. Per germline, CDR1 LGHNA and CDR2 YSLEER. The V call is TRBV4-3, the J call TRBJ1-1, with 8 bases that match TRBD1. The starting material was unsorted PBMCs, obtained 0.4 years after starting antiretroviral therapy. The sequence was obtained from a man aged 18 to 29 with HIV. Here the CDR3 reads CASSQDRVAYTEAFF. The DNA for the CDR3 is TGCGCCAGCAGCCAGGACAGGGTAGCGTACACTGAAGCTTTCTTT.